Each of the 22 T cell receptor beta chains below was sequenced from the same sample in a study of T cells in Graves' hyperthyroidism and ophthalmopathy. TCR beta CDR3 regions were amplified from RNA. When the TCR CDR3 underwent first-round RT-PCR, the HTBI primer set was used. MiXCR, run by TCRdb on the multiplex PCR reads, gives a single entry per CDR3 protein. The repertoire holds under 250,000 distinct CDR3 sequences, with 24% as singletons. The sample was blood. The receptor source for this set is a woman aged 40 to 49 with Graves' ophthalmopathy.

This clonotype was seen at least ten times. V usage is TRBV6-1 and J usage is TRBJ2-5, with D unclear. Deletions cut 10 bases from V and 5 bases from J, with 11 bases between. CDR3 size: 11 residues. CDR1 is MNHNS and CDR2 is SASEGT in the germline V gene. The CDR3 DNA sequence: TGTGCCACGACGCGGTTGGAGACCCAGTACTTC. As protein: CATTRLETQYF.

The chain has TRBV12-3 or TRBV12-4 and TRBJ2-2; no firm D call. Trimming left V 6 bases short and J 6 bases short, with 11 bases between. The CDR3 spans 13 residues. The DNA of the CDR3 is TGTGCCAGCAGCGGCGTGCAGGCCGGGGAGCTGTTTTTT. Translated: CASSGVQAGELFF.

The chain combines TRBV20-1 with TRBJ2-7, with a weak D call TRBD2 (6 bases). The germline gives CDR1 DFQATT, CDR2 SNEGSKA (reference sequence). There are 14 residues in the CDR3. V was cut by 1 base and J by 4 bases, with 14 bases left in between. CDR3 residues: CSARGLRREYEQYF. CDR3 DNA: TGCAGTGCTAGAGGTTTGCGGAGGGAATACGAGCAGTACTTC.

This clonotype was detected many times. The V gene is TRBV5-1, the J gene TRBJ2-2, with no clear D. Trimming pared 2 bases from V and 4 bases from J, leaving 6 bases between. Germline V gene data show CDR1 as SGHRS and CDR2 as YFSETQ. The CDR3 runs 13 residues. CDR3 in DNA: TGCGCCAGCAGCTTCCCTATCACCGGGGAGCTGTTTTTT. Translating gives CASSFPITGELFF.

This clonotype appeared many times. This chain's CDR3 is CASSPGRHTEAFF. In nucleotides, the CDR3 is TGTGCCAGTAGTCCTGGGAGGCACACTGAAGCTTTCTTT. This chain connects TRBV19 to TRBJ1-1; the D is unclear. From germline, CDR1 is LNHDA and CDR2 SQIVND (reference sequence). V lost 5 bases to trimming and J lost 3 bases, with 10 bases between them. The CDR3 runs to 13 residues.

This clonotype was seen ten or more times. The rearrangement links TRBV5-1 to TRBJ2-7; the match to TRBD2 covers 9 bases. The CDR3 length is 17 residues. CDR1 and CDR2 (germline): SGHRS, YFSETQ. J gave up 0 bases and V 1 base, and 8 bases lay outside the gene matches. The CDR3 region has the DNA TGCGCCAGCAGCTTGAGTGTCTCTAGCGGGAACTCCTACGAGCAGTACTTC. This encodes CASSLSVSSGNSYEQYF.

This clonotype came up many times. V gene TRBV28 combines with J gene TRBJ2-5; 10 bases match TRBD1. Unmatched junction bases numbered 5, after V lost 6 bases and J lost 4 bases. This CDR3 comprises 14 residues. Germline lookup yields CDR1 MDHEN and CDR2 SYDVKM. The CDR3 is CASRLGQGGETQYF. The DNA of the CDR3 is TGTGCCAGCAGACTTGGACAGGGGGGAGAGACCCAGTACTTC.

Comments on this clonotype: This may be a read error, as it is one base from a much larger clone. CDR3 residues: CSATKDSLNTEAFF. The CDR3 DNA is TGCAGTGCCACGAAAGACAGCTTGAACACTGAAGCTTTCTTT. This chain joins TRBV20-1 and TRBJ1-1, with D possibly being TRBD1 (5 bases). CDR3 length: 14 amino acids. V gave up 6 bases and J gave up 0 bases, with 14 bases separating them. Germline CDR1 DFQATT, CDR2 SNEGSKA (reference sequence).

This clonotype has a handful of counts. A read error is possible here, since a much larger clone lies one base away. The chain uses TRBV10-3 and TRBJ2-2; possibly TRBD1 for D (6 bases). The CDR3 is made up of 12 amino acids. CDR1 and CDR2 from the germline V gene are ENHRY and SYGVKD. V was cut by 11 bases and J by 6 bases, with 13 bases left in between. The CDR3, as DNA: TGTGCCGTCCCACAGGGTTCCGGGGAGCTGTTTTTT. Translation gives CAVPQGSGELFF.

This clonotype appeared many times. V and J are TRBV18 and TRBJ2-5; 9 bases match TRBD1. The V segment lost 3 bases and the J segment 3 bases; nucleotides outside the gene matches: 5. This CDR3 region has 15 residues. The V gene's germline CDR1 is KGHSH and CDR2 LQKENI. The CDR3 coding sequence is TGTGCCAGCTCACCGCTCCGGGACAGGGAAGAGACCCAGTACTTC. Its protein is CASSPLRDREETQYF.

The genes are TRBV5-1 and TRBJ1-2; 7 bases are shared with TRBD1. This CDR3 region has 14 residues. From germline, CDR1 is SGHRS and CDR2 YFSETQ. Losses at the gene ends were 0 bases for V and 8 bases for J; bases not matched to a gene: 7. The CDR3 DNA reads TGCGCCAGCAGCTTGGTTCGGGACAGTAGCGGCTACACCTTC. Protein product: CASSLVRDSSGYTF.

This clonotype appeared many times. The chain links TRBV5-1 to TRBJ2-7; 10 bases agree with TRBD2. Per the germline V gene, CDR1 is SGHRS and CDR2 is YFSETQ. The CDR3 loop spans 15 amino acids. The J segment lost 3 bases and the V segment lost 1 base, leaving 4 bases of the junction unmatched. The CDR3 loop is CASSLTVAGGYEQYF. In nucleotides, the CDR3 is TGCGCCAGCAGCTTGACTGTAGCGGGAGGCTACGAGCAGTACTTC.

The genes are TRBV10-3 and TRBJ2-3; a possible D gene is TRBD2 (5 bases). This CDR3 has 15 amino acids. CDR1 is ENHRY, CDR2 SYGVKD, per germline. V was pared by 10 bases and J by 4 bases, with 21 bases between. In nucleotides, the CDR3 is TGTGCCACGGCTTCCGGGGTGGACCGCCCAGATACGCAGTATTTT. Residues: CATASGVDRPDTQYF.

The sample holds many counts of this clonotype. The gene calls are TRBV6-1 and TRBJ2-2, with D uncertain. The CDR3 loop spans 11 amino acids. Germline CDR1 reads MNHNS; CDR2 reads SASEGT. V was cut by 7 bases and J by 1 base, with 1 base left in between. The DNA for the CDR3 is TGTGCCAGCAAGAACACCGGGGAGCTGTTTTTT. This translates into CASKNTGELFF.

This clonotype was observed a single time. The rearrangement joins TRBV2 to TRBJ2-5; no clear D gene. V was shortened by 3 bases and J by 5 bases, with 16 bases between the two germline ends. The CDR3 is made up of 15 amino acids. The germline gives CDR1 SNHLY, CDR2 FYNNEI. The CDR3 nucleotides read TGTGCCAGCAGTGAGGAGAGTAGTTTTCGGGAGACCCAGTACTTC. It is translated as CASSEESSFRETQYF.

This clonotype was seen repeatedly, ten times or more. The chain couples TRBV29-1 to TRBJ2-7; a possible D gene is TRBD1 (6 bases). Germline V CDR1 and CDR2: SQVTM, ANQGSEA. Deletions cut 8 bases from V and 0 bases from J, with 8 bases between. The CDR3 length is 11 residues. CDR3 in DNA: TGCAGCCGACAGGCCTCCTACGAGCAGTACTTC. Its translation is CSRQASYEQYF.

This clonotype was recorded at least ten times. The CDR3 coding sequence is TGCAGTGCTCCTCCGCCGACTAGCTTCTCCTACGAGCAGTACTTC. Its translation: CSAPPPTSFSYEQYF. The rearrangement links TRBV20-1 to TRBJ2-7, with 7 bases lining up with TRBD2. From germline, CDR1 is DFQATT and CDR2 SNEGSKA (reference sequence). CDR3 length: 15 residues. V lost 5 bases, J lost 0 bases, and 10 bases stayed unmatched.

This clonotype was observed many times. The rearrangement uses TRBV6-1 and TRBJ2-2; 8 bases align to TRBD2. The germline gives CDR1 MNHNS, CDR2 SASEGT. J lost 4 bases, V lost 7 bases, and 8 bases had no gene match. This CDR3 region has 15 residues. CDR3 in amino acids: CASTLLAVSTGELFF. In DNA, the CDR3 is TGTGCCAGCACCCTACTAGCGGTAAGCACCGGGGAGCTGTTTTTT.

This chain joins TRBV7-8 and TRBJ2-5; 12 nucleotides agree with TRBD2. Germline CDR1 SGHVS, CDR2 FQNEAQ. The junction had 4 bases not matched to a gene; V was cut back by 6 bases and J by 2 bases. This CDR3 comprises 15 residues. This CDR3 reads CASSTLAGGQETQYF. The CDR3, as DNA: TGTGCCAGCAGTACACTAGCGGGAGGACAAGAGACCCAGTACTTC. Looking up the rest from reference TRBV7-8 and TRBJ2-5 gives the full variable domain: GAGVSQSPRYKVAKRGQDVALRCDPISGHVSLFWYQQALGQGPEFLTYFQNEAQLDKSGLPSDRFFAERPEGSVSTLKIQRTQQEDSAVYLCASSTLAGGQETQYFGPGTRLLVL.

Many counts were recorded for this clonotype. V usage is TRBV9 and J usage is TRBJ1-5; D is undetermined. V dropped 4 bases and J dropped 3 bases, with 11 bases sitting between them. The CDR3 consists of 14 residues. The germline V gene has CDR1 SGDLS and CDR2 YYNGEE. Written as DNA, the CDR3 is TGTGCCAGCAGCCGGGGTGGCAACAATCAGCCCCAGCATTTT. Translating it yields CASSRGGNNQPQHF.

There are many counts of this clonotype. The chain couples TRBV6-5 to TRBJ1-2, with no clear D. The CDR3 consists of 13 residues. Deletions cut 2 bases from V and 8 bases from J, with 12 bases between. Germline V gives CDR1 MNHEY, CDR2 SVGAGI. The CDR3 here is CASSYAKGTGYTF. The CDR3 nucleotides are TGTGCCAGCAGTTACGCAAAGGGCACCGGCTACACCTTC.

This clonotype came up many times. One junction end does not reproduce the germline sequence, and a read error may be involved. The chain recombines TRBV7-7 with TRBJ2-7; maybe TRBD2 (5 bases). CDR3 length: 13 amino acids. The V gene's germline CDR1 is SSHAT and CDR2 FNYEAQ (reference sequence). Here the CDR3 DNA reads TGTGCTAGCAGCTTAGCGTACGGCTACGAGCAGTACTTC. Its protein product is CASSLAYGYEQYF.